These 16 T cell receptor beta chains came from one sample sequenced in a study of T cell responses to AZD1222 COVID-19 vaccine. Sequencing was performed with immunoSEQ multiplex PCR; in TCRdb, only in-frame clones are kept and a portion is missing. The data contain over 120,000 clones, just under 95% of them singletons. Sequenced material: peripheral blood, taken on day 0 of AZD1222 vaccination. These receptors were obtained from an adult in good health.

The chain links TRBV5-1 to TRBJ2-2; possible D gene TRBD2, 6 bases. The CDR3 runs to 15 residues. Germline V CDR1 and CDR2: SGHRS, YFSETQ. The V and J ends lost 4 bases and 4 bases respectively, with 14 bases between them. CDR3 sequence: CASSRLGRGTGELFF. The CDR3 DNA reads TGCGCCAGCAGCCGCCTTGGGCGGGGCACCGGGGAGCTGTTTTTT.

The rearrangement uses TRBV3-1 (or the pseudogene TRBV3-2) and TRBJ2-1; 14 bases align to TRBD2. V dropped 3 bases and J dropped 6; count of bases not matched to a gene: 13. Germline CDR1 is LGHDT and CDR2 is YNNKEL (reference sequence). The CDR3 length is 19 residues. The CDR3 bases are TGTGCCAGCAGCCAGTTGGGACTAGCGGGAGTAATGGGTAGCAATGAGCAGTTCTTC. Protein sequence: CASSQLGLAGVMGSNEQFF.

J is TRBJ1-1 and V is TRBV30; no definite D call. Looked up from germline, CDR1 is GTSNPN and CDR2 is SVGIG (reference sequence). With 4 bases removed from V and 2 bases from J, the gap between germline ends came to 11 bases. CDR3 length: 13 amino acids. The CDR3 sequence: CAWIAQVNTEAFF. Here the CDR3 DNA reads TGTGCCTGGATCGCGCAGGTTAACACTGAAGCTTTCTTT.

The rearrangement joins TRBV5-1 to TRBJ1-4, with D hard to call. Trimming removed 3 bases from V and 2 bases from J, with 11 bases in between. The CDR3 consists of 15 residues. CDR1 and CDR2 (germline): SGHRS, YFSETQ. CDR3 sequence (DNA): TGCGCCAGCAGCTCCGGCCCGGGGACTAATGAAAAACTGTTTTTT. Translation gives CASSSGPGTNEKLFF.

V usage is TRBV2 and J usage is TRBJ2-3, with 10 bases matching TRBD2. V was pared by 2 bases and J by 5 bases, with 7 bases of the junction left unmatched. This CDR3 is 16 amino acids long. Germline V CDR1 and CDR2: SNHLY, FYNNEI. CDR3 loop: CASSESGLAGVDTQYF. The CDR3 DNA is TGTGCCAGCAGTGAAAGCGGGCTAGCGGGAGTAGATACGCAGTATTTT.

CDR3: CASRGDTNEQFF. CDR3 DNA sequence: TGTGCCAGCAGAGGGGATACCAATGAGCAGTTCTTC. V usage is TRBV28 and J usage is TRBJ2-1; the D gene is possibly TRBD1 (5 bases). The CDR3 has 12 residues. Between the trimmed V and J ends, which lost 6 bases and 6 bases, there was a span of 9 bases. CDR1 is MDHEN and CDR2 is SYDVKM in the germline V gene.

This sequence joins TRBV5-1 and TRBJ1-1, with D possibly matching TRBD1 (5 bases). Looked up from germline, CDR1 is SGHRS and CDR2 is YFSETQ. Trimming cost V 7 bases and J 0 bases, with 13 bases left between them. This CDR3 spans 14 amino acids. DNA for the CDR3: TGCGCCAGCGCTCCAGGGAGTCTGAACACTGAAGCTTTCTTT. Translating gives CASAPGSLNTEAFF.

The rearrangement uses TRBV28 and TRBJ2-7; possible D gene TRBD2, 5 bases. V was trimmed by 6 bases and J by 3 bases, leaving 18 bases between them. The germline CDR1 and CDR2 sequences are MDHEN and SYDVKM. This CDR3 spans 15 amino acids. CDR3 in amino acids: CASSRVGRAGYEQYF. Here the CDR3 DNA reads TGTGCCAGCAGCCGAGTTGGGCGGGCCGGCTACGAGCAGTACTTC.

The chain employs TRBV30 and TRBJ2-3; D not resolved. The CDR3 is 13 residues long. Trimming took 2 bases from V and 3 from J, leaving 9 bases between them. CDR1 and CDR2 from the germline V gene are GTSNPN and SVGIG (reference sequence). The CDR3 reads CAWSRADTDTQYF. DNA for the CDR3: TGTGCCTGGAGTCGTGCCGATACAGATACGCAGTATTTT.

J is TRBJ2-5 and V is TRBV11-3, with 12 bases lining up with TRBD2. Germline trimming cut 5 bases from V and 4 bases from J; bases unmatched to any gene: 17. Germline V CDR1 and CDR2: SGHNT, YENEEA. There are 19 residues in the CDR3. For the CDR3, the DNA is TGTGCCAGCAGCCCAAAGAGGGGGACTAGCGGGTCGCTGGGAGAGACCCAGTACTTC. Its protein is CASSPKRGTSGSLGETQYF. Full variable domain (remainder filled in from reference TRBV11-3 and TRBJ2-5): EAGVVQSPRYKIIEKKQPVAFWCNPISGHNTLYWYLQNLGQGPELLIRYENEEAVDDSQLPKDRFSAERLKGVDSTLKIQPAELGDSAVYLCASSPKRGTSGSLGETQYFGPGTRLLVL.

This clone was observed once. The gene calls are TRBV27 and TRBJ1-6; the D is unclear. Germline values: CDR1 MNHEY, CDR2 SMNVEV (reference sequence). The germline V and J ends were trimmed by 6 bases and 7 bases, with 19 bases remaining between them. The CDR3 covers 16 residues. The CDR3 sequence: CASRFTGRGPNSPLHF. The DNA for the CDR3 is TGTGCCAGCAGATTCACGGGCCGAGGACCGAATTCACCCCTCCACTTT.

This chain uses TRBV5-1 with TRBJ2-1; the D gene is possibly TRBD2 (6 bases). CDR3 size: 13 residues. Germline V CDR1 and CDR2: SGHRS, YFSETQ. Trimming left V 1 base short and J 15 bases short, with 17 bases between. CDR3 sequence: CASSLFERAGGFF. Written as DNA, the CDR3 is TGCGCCAGCAGCTTGTTCGAGCGGGCCGGGGGGTTCTTC.

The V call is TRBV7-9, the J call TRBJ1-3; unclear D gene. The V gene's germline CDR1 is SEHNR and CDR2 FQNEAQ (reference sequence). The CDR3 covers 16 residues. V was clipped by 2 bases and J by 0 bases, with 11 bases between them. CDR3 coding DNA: TGTGCCAGCAGCTTAATCCCAGGTACCTCTGGAAACACCATATATTTT. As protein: CASSLIPGTSGNTIYF.

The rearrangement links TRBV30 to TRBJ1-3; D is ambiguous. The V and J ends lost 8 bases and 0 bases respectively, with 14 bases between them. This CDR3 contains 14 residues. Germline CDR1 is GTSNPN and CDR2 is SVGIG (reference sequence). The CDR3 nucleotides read TGTGCCAGAAGAGAGGGCCGCTCTGGAAACACCATATATTTT. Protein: CARREGRSGNTIYF.

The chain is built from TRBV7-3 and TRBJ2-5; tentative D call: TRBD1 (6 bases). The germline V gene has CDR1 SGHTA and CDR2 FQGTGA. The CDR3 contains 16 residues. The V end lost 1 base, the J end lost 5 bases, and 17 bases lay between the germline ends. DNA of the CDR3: TGTGCCAGCAGCTTAAATTCAGGGGAGAGGAGGGAGACCCAGTACTTC. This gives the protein CASSLNSGERRETQYF.

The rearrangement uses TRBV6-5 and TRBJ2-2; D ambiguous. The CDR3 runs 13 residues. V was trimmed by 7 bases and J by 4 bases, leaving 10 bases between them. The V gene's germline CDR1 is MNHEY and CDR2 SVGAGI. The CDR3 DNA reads TGTGCCAGCATACTGGGCCTCACCGGGGAGCTGTTTTTT. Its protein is CASILGLTGELFF.